The clone carrying this TCR beta chain was observed at least ten times. Its antigen remains unknown. In the original processing: Counting gave a median of approximately 96,000 TCRs per sample, with values ranging from about 23,224 to 700,000. TCRdb reprocessed the RACE reads with MiXCR, giving one entry per CDR3 protein. TCRdb's processing, not the study's, gives the V and J calls here. The data show fewer than 55,000 distinct CDR3 sequences, 9.9% seen once. This sample was included in a study of human T cells and chemical hapten exposure. Regarding the study as a whole: Controls had significantly fewer large CDR3 similarity clusters than were formed by expanded TCRs.

This CDR3 has 15 amino acids. The junction had 3 bases not matched to a gene; V was cut back by 5 bases and J by 3 bases. Germline V gives CDR1 KGHDR, CDR2 SFDVKD. The time point was: patch test 3, about 24 weeks after DPC sensitization. Treatment reported: therapeutic diphenylcyclopropenone sensitization with weekly scalp DPC. Sequenced here: whole blood, sampled in connection with sensitization to the hapten diphenylcyclopropenone (DPC). The gene calls are TRBV24-1 and TRBJ2-2; TRBD1 aligns across 9 bases. The origin of this receptor is a woman aged 40 to 55 with alopecia areata. Some clones in this sample may be carry-over from other donors' samples. The CDR3 coding sequence is TGTGCCACCAGTGCCCGGGACAGGGACACCGGGGAGCTGTTTTTT. It specifies CATSARDRDTGELFF.